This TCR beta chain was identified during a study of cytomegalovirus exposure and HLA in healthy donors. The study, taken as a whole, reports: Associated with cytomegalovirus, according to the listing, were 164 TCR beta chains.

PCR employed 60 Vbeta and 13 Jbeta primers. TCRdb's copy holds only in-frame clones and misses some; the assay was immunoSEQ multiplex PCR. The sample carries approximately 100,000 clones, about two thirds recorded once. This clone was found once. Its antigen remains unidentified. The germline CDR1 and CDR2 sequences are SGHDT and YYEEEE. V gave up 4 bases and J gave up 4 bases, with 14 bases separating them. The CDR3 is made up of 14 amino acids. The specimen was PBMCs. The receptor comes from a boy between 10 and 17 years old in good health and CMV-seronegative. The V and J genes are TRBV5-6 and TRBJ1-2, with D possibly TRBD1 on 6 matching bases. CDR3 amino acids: CASSLGQKPYGYTF. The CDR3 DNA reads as TGTGCCAGCAGCCTTGGACAGAAGCCCTATGGCTACACCTTC.